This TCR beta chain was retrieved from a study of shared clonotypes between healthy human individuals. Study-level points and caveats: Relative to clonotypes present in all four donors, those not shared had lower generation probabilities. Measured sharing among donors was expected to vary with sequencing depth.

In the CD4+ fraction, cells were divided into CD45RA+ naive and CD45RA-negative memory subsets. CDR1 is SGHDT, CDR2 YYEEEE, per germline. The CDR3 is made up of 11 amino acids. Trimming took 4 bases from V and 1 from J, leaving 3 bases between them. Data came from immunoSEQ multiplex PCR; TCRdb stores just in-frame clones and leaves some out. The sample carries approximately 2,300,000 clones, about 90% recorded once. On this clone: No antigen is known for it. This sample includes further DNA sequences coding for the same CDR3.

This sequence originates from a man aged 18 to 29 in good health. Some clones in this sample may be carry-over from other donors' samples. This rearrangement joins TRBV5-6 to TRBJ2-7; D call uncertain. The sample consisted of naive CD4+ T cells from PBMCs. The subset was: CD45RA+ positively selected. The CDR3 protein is CASSQSYEQYF. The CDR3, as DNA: TGTGCCAGCAGCCAGTCCTACGAGCAGTACTTC.